The clone carrying this TCR beta chain was detected ten times or more. Its target is not known. This sample was included in a study of molecular identifiers for immune sequencing clone quantification. Points from the study as a whole: For effector cells, clones above 20 RNA copies held over 98% of molecules; for naive cells, under 1%.

The bulk TCR libraries were made with methods described before and with listed TCR primers. TCRdb re-derived calls from the PCR reads in MiXCR, one entry per CDR3 protein. The sample includes around 460,000 distinct CDR3 sequences, approximately 25% seen only once; the top ten take about 0.75%. CD8+CD4-CCR7+CD45RA+ sorting gave the naive CD8 T cells. V lost 6 bases to trimming and J lost 0 bases, with 6 bases between them. Germline values: CDR1 DFQATT, CDR2 SNEGSKA (reference sequence). The CDR3 is made up of 13 amino acids. The chain links TRBV20-1 to TRBJ2-6; no definite D call. The sequencing input was naive CD8+ T cells from blood, with Jurkat cell RNA spiked in. Subset given: FACS-sorted CD8+CD4-CCR7+CD45RA+ naive T cells. The origin of this receptor is a human donor in good health. Some libraries in this study had Jurkat cell RNA spiked in. The CDR3 here is CSARSSGANVLTF. The CDR3 DNA is TGCAGTGCCCGCAGCTCTGGGGCCAACGTCCTGACTTTC.